The 21 T cell receptor beta chains given below trace back to one sample, sequenced in a study of blood T cell repertoires in COVID-19. Clones were read by immunoSEQ multiplex PCR, and TCRdb kept only the in-frame ones, dropping some. The repertoire holds 35,000 to 50,000 clones, with 70% to 85% as singletons. The sample was peripheral blood. These receptors came from a human donor in a cohort sampled during active COVID-19.

This sequence joins TRBV6-2 or TRBV6-3 and TRBJ2-5; TRBD2 aligns across 8 bases. Germline V gene lookup returns CDR1 MNHEY and CDR2 SVGEGT. The CDR3 runs to 15 residues. V shed 5 bases, J shed 8 bases, and the junction held 13 bases outside the gene matches. DNA for the CDR3: TGTGCCAGCAGTCATCTAGGCGGTAGCGGGGTCACCCAGTACTTC. It translates to CASSHLGGSGVTQYF.

The chain links TRBV3-1 (or the pseudogene TRBV3-2) to TRBJ2-3; TRBD2 might be the D (6 bases). Germline values: CDR1 LGHDT, CDR2 YNNKEL (reference sequence). V was clipped by 1 base and J by 9 bases, with 8 bases between them. The CDR3 is made up of 12 amino acids. The CDR3: CASSQGLGTQYF. The CDR3 nucleotides read TGTGCCAGCAGCCAAGGACTAGGGACGCAGTATTTT.

The chain uses TRBV11-3 and TRBJ1-2, with D possibly matching TRBD1 (5 bases). Trimming shortened V by 1 base and J by 4 bases, and 13 bases separated the two germline ends. The germline gives CDR1 SGHNT, CDR2 YENEEA. The CDR3 has 15 residues. This CDR3 is CASSLGGRQGYGYTF. In nucleotides, the CDR3 is TGTGCCAGCAGCTTAGGAGGGAGGCAGGGCTATGGCTACACCTTC.

The chain links TRBV27 to TRBJ2-3, with 15 bases aligning to TRBD2. CDR3 length: 17 residues. V trimming: 4 bases; J trimming: 7 bases; junction bases outside the gene matches: 9. Germline V gives CDR1 MNHEY, CDR2 SMNVEV (reference sequence). CDR3 DNA: TGTGCCAGCAGTTCCCTTGGGACTAGCGGGGGGCTTTATACGCAGTATTTT. Its translation is CASSSLGTSGGLYTQYF.

In nucleotides, the CDR3 is TGTGCCAGCAGCCTCGGACTAGCGGGGGCAAATGAGCAGTTCTTC. This encodes CASSLGLAGANEQFF. The rearrangement uses TRBV9 and TRBJ2-1; 13 nucleotides agree with TRBD2. Germline-derived CDR1 and CDR2 are SGDLS and YYNGEE. The CDR3 sequence is 15 residues long. The trim removed 4 bases at V and 7 bases at J, leaving 5 bases unmatched.

This clone was seen once. This chain uses TRBV6-5 with TRBJ1-6; the D gene is possibly TRBD1 (5 bases). Trimming took 4 bases from V and 0 from J, leaving 10 bases between them. This CDR3 contains 16 residues. Germline lookup yields CDR1 MNHEY and CDR2 SVGAGI. The CDR3 DNA follows: TGTGCCAGCAGTTTTAGGGGAAGCTCCTATAATTCACCCCTCCACTTT. Its translation is CASSFRGSSYNSPLHF.

The DNA for the CDR3 is TGTGCCAGCAGTTTACTGCAGGGTTGGTCGTCTGGCTACACCTTC. Residues: CASSLLQGWSSGYTF. This chain links TRBV28 with TRBJ1-2; possibly TRBD1 for D (5 bases). The germline CDR1 and CDR2 sequences are MDHEN and SYDVKM. Trimming removed 2 bases at V and 7 bases at J, with 17 bases between. The length of the CDR3 is 15 residues.

V gene TRBV5-1 combines with J gene TRBJ2-1; D unclear. CDR1 is SGHRS and CDR2 is YFSETQ in the germline V gene. Trimming left V 4 bases short and J 2 bases short, with 16 bases between. CDR3 length: 16 amino acids. The CDR3 DNA follows: TGCGCCAGCAGCCTGAAACGGAGTGACCCCTACAATGAGCAGTTCTTC. This encodes CASSLKRSDPYNEQFF. Full variable domain (rest looked up from reference TRBV5-1 and TRBJ2-1): KAGVTQTPRYLIKTRGQQVTLSCSPISGHRSVSWYQQTPGQGLQFLFEYFSETQRNKGNFPGRFSGRQFSNSRSEMNVSTLELGDSALYLCASSLKRSDPYNEQFFGPGTRLTVL.

This chain joins TRBV6-4 and TRBJ1-1; 8 nucleotides agree with TRBD1. With V trimmed by 4 bases and J by 2 bases, 6 bases remained unmatched. CDR1 and CDR2 (germline): MRHNA, SNTAGT. This CDR3 contains 15 residues. CDR3 bases: TGTGCCAGCAGTGCCCCCGGACAGGGTAACACTGAAGCTTTCTTT. Translated: CASSAPGQGNTEAFF.

The V call is TRBV30, the J call TRBJ1-5; D is unclear. The CDR3 runs 14 residues. V lost 4 bases and J lost 9, with 19 bases in between. Germline values: CDR1 GTSNPN, CDR2 SVGIG (reference sequence). DNA for the CDR3: TGTGCCTGGACCGAGGGCCCCCGTTTCGGGCCCCAGCATTTT. This gives the protein CAWTEGPRFGPQHF.

The V gene is TRBV27, the J gene TRBJ2-7; D is possibly TRBD2 (6 bases). The germline CDR1 and CDR2 sequences are MNHEY and SMNVEV (reference sequence). The V and J ends lost 3 bases and 5 bases respectively, with 8 bases between them. CDR3 length: 12 residues. Written as DNA, the CDR3 is TGTGCCAGCAGTTTTTCGGGGGACGAGCAGTACTTC. Translation: CASSFSGDEQYF.

The chain couples TRBV12-3 or TRBV12-4 to TRBJ2-3; no clear D. V was cut by 6 bases and J by 2 bases, with 6 bases left in between. The CDR3 is 12 residues long. Here the CDR3 reads CASRFFTDTQYF. CDR3 coding DNA: TGTGCCAGCAGGTTCTTCACAGATACGCAGTATTTT.

This chain connects TRBV28 to TRBJ1-1; TRBD1 agrees at 7 bases. Trimming cost V 8 bases and J 6 bases; bases outside gene matches: 9. This CDR3 region has 13 residues. Germline assignment: CDR1 MDHEN and CDR2 SYDVKM. CDR3 sequence: CASGAGGFAEAFF. In DNA, the CDR3 is TGTGCCAGCGGGGCAGGGGGGTTCGCTGAAGCTTTCTTT.

The chain recombines TRBV9 with TRBJ2-5; D might be TRBD2 (7 bases). The ends were cut back, 1 base at V and 4 bases at J, with 17 bases in the middle. This CDR3 is built from 16 residues. In germline, CDR1 is SGDLS, CDR2 YYNGEE. CDR3 sequence: CASSVMWGGPGETQYF. The CDR3 region has the DNA TGTGCCAGCAGCGTAATGTGGGGGGGCCCGGGAGAGACCCAGTACTTC.

The gene calls are TRBV19 and TRBJ1-1; 9 bases fit TRBD1. Germline CDR1 is LNHDA and CDR2 is SQIVND (reference sequence). The CDR3 consists of 15 residues. After removal of 6 bases from V and 1 base from J, the junction contained 6 bases not matched to a gene. The CDR3 here is CASRDRGEGNTEAFF. The CDR3 coding sequence is TGTGCCAGTAGAGACAGGGGGGAAGGGAACACTGAAGCTTTCTTT.

The rearrangement links TRBV27 to TRBJ2-1, with 10 bases matching TRBD2. The ends lost 5 bases at V and 7 bases at J; junction bases unmatched: 11. This CDR3 is 16 amino acids long. The germline CDR1 and CDR2 sequences are MNHEY and SMNVEV (reference sequence). The CDR3 protein is CASSAQGAGGPNEQFF. The CDR3 region has the DNA TGTGCCAGCAGTGCTCAGGGAGCGGGGGGGCCTAATGAGCAGTTCTTC.

J is TRBJ1-1 and V is TRBV5-1, with 8 bases fitting TRBD1. The germline CDR1 and CDR2 sequences are SGHRS and YFSETQ. The CDR3 covers 15 residues. V trimming: 5 bases; J trimming: 1 base; junction bases outside the gene matches: 7. The CDR3 is CASSERTGGNTEAFF. CDR3 in DNA: TGCGCCAGCAGTGAACGAACAGGGGGGAACACTGAAGCTTTCTTT.

This sequence joins TRBV5-1 and TRBJ2-3; the D gene is possibly TRBD2 (7 bases). CDR3 length equals 15 residues. Trimming took 6 bases from V and 0 from J, leaving 14 bases between them. Germline CDR1 and CDR2: SGHRS and YFSETQ. The CDR3 sequence is CASTLGGASTDTQYF. CDR3 bases: TGCGCCAGCACCCTGGGGGGGGCTAGCACAGATACGCAGTATTTT.

The rearrangement joins TRBV7-2 to TRBJ1-3; perhaps TRBD1 as D (5 bases). Germline-derived CDR1 and CDR2 are SGHTA and FQGNSA. There are 15 residues in the CDR3. The V end was cut by 3 bases, the J end by 0 bases, with 9 bases between. The CDR3 DNA reads TGTGCCAGCAGCTTCCCAGGGATCTCTGGAAACACCATATATTTT. The encoded protein is CASSFPGISGNTIYF. The variable domain in full, with the rest retrieved from reference TRBV7-2 and TRBJ1-3, is GAGVSQSPSNKVTEKGKDVELRCDPISGHTALYWYRQSLGQGLEFLIYFQGNSAPDKSGLPSDRFSAERTGGSVSTLTIQRTQQEDSAVYLCASSFPGISGNTIYFGEGSWLTVV.

This chain joins TRBV27 and TRBJ1-1, with D possibly being TRBD1 (5 bases). Germline V gene lookup returns CDR1 MNHEY and CDR2 SMNVEV (reference sequence). Trimming left V 3 bases short and J 0 bases short, with 14 bases between. The CDR3 is 16 amino acids. CDR3 nucleotide sequence: TGTGCCAGCAGTTTCTTCAGGGTATCGGTGAACACTGAAGCTTTCTTT. Amino acid sequence: CASSFFRVSVNTEAFF.

This clone was counted between two and nine times. The V call is TRBV5-5, the J call TRBJ1-3, with 10 bases lining up with TRBD1. V lost 3 bases, J lost 10 bases, and 10 bases stayed unmatched. The germline V gene has CDR1 SGHKS and CDR2 YYEKEE (reference sequence). The CDR3 has 15 residues. CDR3 nucleotide sequence: TGTGCCAGCAGCTACGCTGGTGACAGGGGGCAAACCATATATTTT. Translation: CASSYAGDRGQTIYF.